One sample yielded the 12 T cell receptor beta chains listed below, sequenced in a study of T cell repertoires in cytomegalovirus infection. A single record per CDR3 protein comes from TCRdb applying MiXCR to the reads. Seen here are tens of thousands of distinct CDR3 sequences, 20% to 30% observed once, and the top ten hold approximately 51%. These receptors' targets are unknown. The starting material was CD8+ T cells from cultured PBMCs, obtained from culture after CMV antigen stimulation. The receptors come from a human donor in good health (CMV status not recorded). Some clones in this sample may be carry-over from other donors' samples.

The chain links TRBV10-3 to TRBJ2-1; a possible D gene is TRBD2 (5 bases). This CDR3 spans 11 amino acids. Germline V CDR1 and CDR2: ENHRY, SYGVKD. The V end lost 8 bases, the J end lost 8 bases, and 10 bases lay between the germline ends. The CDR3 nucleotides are TGTGCCATCCTGTACGGGGATGAGCAGTTCTTC. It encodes CAILYGDEQFF.

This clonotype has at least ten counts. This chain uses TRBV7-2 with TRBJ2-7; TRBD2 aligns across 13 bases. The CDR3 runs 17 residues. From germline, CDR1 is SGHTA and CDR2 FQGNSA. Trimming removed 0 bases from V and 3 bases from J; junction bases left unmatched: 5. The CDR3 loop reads CASSLADGLAGDYEQYF. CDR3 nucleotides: TGTGCCAGCAGCTTAGCGGACGGACTAGCGGGGGACTACGAGCAGTACTTC.

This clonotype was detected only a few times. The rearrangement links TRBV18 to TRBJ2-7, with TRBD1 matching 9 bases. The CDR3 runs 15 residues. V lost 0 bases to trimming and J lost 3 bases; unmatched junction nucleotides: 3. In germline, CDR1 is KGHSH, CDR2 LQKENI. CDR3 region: CASSPPGQGIYEQYF. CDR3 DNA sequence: TGTGCCAGCTCACCACCCGGACAGGGGATCTACGAGCAGTACTTC.

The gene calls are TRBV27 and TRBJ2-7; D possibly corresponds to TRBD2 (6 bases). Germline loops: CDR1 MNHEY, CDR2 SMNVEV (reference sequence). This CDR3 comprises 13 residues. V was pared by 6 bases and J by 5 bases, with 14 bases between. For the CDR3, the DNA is TGTGCCAGCAGACAGCTAGGGGAGGACGAGCAGTACTTC. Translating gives CASRQLGEDEQYF.

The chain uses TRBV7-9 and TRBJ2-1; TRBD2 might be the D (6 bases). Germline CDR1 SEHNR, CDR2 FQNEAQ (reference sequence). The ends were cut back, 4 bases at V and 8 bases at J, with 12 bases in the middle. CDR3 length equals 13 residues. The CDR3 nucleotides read TGTGCCAGCAGCTCATCGACTAGGCATGAGCAGTTCTTC. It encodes CASSSSTRHEQFF.

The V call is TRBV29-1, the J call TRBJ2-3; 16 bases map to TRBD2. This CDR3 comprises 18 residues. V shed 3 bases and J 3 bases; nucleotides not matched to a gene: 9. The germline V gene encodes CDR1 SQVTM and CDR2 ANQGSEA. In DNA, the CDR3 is TGCAGCGTTGAGCTCGGGACTAGCGGGGGGGCTGGAACAGATACGCAGTATTTT. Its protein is CSVELGTSGGAGTDTQYF.

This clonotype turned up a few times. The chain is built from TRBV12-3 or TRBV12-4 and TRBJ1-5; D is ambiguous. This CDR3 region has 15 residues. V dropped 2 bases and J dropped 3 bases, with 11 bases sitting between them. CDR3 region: CASSLMGQANQPQHF. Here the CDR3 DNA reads TGTGCCAGCAGTTTAATGGGCCAGGCCAATCAGCCCCAGCATTTT.

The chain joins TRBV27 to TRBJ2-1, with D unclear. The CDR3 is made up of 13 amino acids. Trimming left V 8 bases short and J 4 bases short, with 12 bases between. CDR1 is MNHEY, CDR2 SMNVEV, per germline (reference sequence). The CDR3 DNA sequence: TGTGCCAGCGGGATATTCGAATACAATGAGCAGTTCTTC. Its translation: CASGIFEYNEQFF.

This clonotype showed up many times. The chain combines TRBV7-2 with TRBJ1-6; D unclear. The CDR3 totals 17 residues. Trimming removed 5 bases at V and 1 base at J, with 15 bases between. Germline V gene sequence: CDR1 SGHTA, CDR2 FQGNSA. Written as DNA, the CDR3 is TGTGCCAGCAGCATCGGGTCAGCGTCGTCCTATAATTCACCCCTCCACTTT. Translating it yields CASSIGSASSYNSPLHF. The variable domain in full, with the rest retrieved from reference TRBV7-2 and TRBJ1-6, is GAGVSQSPSNKVTEKGKDVELRCDPISGHTALYWYRQSLGQGLEFLIYFQGNSAPDKSGLPSDRFSAERTGGSVSTLTIQRTQQEDSAVYLCASSIGSASSYNSPLHFGNGTRLTVT.

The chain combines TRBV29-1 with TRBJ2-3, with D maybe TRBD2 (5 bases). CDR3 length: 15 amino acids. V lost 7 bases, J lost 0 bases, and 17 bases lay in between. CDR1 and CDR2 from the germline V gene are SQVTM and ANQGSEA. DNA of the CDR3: TGCAGCGCCAACCCGCGGGCCCTAAGCACAGATACGCAGTATTTT. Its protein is CSANPRALSTDTQYF.

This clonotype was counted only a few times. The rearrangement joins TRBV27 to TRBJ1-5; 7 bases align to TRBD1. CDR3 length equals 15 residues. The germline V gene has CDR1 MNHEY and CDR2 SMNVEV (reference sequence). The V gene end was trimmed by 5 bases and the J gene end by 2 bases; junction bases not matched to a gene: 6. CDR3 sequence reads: CASSRAQGGNQPQHF. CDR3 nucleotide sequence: TGTGCCAGCAGTAGGGCCCAGGGGGGCAATCAGCCCCAGCATTTT.

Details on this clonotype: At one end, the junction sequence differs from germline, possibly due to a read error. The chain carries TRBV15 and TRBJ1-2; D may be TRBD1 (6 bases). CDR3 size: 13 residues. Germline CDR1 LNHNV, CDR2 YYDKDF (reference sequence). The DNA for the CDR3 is TGTGCCACCAGCAGGGGCCCCACAGGGCAGGCCATCTTT. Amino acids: CATSRGPTGQAIF.